The 9 T cell receptor beta chains given below trace back to one sample, sequenced in a study of T cells in Graves' hyperthyroidism and ophthalmopathy. Authors of the study amplified TCR beta CDR3 regions from RNA transcripts. The TCR CDR3 was amplified in a first-round RT-PCR using the HTBI primer set. TCRdb independently ran MiXCR on the multiplex PCR reads; one entry per CDR3 protein. The sample records approximately 640,000 distinct CDR3 sequences, about a sixth being singletons. The sequencing sample was made of blood. Receptors originate from a woman in her 30s with Graves' hyperthyroidism.

This clonotype was seen at least ten times. The rearrangement uses TRBV10-3 and TRBJ2-5; the D is unclear. V was cut by 2 bases and J by 5 bases, with 12 bases left in between. Germline V gene sequence: CDR1 ENHRY, CDR2 SYGVKD. The CDR3 spans 14 residues. The CDR3 reads CAISEPSYGETQYF. The CDR3, as DNA: TGTGCCATCAGTGAGCCGAGTTACGGCGAGACCCAGTACTTC.

This chain uses TRBV10-1 with TRBJ1-5; weak D call: TRBD1 (6 bases). With 7 bases removed from V and 5 bases from J, the gap between germline ends came to 9 bases. There are 12 residues in the CDR3. Germline CDR1 and CDR2: WNHNN and SYGVQD (reference sequence). The CDR3 sequence is CASTEGDQPQHF. CDR3 DNA sequence: TGCGCCAGCACCGAGGGGGATCAGCCCCAGCATTTT.

This clonotype was counted ten times or more. CDR3 loop: CASSSQAAYYNEQFF. The CDR3 coding sequence is TGTGCCAGCAGTTCCCAAGCGGCGTACTACAATGAGCAGTTCTTC. The chain joins TRBV12-3 or TRBV12-4 to TRBJ2-1, with D perhaps matching TRBD2 (5 bases). V was shortened by 4 bases and J by 3 bases, with 13 bases between the two germline ends. The CDR3 sequence is 15 residues long.

This clonotype was recorded a few times. The rearrangement links TRBV28 to TRBJ2-2, with D perhaps TRBD1 (5 bases). Per germline, CDR1 MDHEN and CDR2 SYDVKM. The ends were cut back, 4 bases at V and 5 bases at J, with 11 bases in the middle. The CDR3 consists of 14 residues. This chain's CDR3 is CASSSDRRTGELFF. The CDR3 region has the DNA TGTGCCAGCAGTTCAGACAGAAGGACCGGGGAGCTGTTTTTT.

This clonotype was recorded a few times. This sequence joins TRBV7-2 and TRBJ1-2; D ambiguous. The germline V and J ends were trimmed by 0 bases and 3 bases, with 5 bases remaining between them. Germline V lookup: CDR1 SGHTA, CDR2 FQGNSA. The CDR3 totals 13 residues. The CDR3 region has the DNA TGTGCCAGCAGCTTAGCGCTACACTATGGCTACACCTTC. It is translated as CASSLALHYGYTF. Full variable domain (rest looked up from reference TRBV7-2 and TRBJ1-2): GAGVSQSPSNKVTEKGKDVELRCDPISGHTALYWYRQSLGQGLEFLIYFQGNSAPDKSGLPSDRFSAERTGGSVSTLTIQRTQQEDSAVYLCASSLALHYGYTFGSGTRLTVV.

The sample holds a few counts of this clonotype. Being one base from a much bigger clone, this may be a read error. The chain has TRBV27 and TRBJ2-7; no clear D. The CDR3 contains 16 residues. The germline V gene has CDR1 MNHEY and CDR2 SMNVEV (reference sequence). The CDR3 nucleotides are TGTGCCAGCAGTTTTTCTCCTAGTCGGCAGGCCTACGAGCGGTACTTC. Amino acids: CASSFSPSRQAYERYF.

This clonotype was observed many times. The J gene is TRBJ1-1, the V gene TRBV13; the match to TRBD1 covers 10 bases. Germline assignment: CDR1 PRHDT and CDR2 FYEKMQ (reference sequence). CDR3 length: 15 amino acids. The junction had 4 bases not matched to a gene; V was cut back by 5 bases and J by 1 base. CDR3 region: CASSPRTGGNTEAFF. For the CDR3, the DNA is TGTGCCAGCAGCCCGCGGACAGGGGGGAACACTGAAGCTTTCTTT.

Concerning this clonotype itself: A read error may account for a junction end that differs from germline. This sequence joins TRBV2 and TRBJ2-3, with 12 positions matching TRBD2. The V gene's germline CDR1 is SNHLY and CDR2 FYNNEI. This CDR3 has 21 residues. The CDR3 DNA reads TGTGCCGGCAGACCTCTCCCGATGGGACTAGCGGGCTCCCGTTACACAGATACGCAGTATTTT. As protein: CAGRPLPMGLAGSRYTDTQYF.

This chain joins TRBV24-1 and TRBJ1-1; D may be TRBD1 (6 bases). The V gene lost 5 bases and the J gene lost 8 bases, with 20 bases spanning the gap. Germline lookup yields CDR1 KGHDR and CDR2 SFDVKD. This CDR3 is 15 amino acids long. The CDR3 DNA is TGTGCCACCAGTGCCGCCACGACAGGTCTGACCGAAGCTTTCTTT. Its translation: CATSAATTGLTEAFF.